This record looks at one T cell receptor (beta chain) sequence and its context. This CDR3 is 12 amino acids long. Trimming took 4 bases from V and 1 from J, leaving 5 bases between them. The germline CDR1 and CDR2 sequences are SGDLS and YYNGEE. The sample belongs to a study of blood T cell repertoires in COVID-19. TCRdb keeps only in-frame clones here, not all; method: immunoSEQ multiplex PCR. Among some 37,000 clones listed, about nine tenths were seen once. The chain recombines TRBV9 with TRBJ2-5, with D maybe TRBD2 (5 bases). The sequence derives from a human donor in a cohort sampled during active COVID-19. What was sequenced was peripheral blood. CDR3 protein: CASSSGQETQYF. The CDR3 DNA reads TGTGCCAGCAGCAGCGGCCAAGAGACCCAGTACTTC.